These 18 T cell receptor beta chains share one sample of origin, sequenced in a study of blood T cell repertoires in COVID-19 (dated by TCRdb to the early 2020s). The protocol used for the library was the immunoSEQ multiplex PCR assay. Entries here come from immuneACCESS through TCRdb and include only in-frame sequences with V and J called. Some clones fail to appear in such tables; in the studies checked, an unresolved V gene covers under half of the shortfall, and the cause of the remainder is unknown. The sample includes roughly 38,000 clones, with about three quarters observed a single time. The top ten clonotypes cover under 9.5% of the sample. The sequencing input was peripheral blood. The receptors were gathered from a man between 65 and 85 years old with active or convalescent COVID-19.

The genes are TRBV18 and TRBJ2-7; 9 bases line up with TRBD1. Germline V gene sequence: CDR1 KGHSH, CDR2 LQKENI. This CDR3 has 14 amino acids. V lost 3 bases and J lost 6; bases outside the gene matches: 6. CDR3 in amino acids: CASSPGTGRAEQYF. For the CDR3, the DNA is TGTGCCAGCTCACCCGGGACAGGGAGGGCCGAGCAGTACTTC.

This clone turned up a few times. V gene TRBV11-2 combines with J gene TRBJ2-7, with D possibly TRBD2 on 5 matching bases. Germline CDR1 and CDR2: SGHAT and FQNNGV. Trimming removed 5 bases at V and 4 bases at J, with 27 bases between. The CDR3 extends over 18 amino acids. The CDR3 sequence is CASSPLNRGRGHGYEQYF. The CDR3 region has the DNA TGTGCCAGCAGCCCTCTTAACCGTGGCCGGGGTCACGGGTACGAGCAGTACTTC.

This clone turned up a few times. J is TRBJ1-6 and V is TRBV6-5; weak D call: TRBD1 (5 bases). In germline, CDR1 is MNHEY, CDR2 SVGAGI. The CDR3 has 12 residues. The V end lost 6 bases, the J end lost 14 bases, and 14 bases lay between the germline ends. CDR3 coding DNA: TGTGCCAGCAGCAGACAGAGATCGGCCCTCCACTTT. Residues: CASSRQRSALHF.

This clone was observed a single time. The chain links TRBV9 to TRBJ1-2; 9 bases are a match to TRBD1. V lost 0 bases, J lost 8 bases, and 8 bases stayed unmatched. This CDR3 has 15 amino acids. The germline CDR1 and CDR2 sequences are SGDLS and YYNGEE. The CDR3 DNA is TGTGCCAGCAGCGTAGAGTTTGGGACAGGGTACGGCTACACCTTC. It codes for CASSVEFGTGYGYTF.

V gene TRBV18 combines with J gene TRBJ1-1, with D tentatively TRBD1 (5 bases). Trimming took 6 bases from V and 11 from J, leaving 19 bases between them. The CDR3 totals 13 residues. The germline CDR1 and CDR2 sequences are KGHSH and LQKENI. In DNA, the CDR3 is TGTGCCAGCTCCATATCGGGGGAGGAGCGGGCTTTCTTT. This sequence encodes CASSISGEERAFF.

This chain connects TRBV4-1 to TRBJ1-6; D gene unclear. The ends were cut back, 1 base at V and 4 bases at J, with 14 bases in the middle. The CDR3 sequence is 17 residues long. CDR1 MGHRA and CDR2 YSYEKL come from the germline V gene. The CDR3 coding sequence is TGCGCCAGCAGCCAAGGATCGTGGCAGAATTATAATTCACCCCTCCACTTT. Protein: CASSQGSWQNYNSPLHF.

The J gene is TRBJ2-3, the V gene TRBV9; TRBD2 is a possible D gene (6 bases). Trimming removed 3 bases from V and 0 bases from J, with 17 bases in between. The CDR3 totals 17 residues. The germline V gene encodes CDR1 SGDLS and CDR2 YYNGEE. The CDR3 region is CASSGPGLQTSTDTQYF. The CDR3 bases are TGTGCCAGCAGCGGACCGGGACTCCAAACGAGCACAGATACGCAGTATTTT. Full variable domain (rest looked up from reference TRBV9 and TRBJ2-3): DSGVTQTPKHLITATGQRVTLRCSPRSGDLSVYWYQQSLDQGLQFLIQYYNGEERAKGNILERFSAQQFPDLHSELNLSSLELGDSALYFCASSGPGLQTSTDTQYFGPGTRLTVL.

CDR3 amino acids: CASSQDGVAGELFF. As DNA, the CDR3 is TGTGCCAGCAGCCAAGACGGGGTTGCCGGGGAGCTGTTTTTT. V usage is TRBV3-1 (or the pseudogene TRBV3-2) and J usage is TRBJ2-2; TRBD2 is a possible D gene (5 bases). The CDR3 sequence is 14 residues long. V was trimmed by 0 bases and J by 6 bases, leaving 8 bases between them. Germline V gene lookup returns CDR1 LGHDT and CDR2 YNNKEL (reference sequence).

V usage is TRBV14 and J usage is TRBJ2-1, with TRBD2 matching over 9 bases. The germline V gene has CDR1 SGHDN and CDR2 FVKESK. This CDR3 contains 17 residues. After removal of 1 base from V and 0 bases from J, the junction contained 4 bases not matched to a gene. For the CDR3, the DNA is TGTGCCAGCAGCCAAGCTAGCGGGGCTCTCTCCTACAATGAGCAGTTCTTC. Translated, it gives CASSQASGALSYNEQFF. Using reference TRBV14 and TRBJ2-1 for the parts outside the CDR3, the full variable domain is EAGVTQFPSHSVIEKGQTVTLRCDPISGHDNLYWYRRVMGKEIKFLLHFVKESKQDESGMPNNRFLAERTGGTYSTLKVQPAELEDSGVYFCASSQASGALSYNEQFFGPGTRLTVL.

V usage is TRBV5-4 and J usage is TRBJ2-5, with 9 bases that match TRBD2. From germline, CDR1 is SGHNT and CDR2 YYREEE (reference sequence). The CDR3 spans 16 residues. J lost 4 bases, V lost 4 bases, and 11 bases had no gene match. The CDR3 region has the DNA TGTGCCAGCAGCCGGGTCCGAAGCGGGGGGATAGAGACCCAGTACTTC. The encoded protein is CASSRVRSGGIETQYF. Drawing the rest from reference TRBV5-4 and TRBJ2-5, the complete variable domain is ETGVTQSPTHLIKTRGQQVTLRCSSQSGHNTVSWYQQALGQGPQFIFQYYREEENGRGNFPPRFSGLQFPNYSSELNVNALELDDSALYLCASSRVRSGGIETQYFGPGTRLLVL.

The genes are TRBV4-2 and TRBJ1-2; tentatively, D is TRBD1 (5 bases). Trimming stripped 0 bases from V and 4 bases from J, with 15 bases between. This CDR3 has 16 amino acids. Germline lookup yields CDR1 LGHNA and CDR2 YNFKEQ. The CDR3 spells CASSQDGSQGAYGYTF. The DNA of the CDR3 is TGTGCCAGCAGCCAAGACGGCAGCCAAGGGGCCTATGGCTACACCTTC.

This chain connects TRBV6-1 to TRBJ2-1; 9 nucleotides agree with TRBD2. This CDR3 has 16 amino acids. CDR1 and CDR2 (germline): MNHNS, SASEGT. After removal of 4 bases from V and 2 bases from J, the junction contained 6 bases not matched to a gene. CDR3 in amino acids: CASSGGAGGPYNEQFF. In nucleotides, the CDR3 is TGTGCCAGCAGTGGGGGAGCGGGGGGCCCCTACAATGAGCAGTTCTTC.

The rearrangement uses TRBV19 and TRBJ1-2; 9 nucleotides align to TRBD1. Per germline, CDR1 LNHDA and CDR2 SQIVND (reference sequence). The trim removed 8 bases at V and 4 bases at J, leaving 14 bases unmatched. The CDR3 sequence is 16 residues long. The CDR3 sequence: CASLPGGEGQGYGYTF. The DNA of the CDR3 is TGTGCCAGTCTTCCCGGCGGAGAGGGACAGGGCTATGGCTACACCTTC.

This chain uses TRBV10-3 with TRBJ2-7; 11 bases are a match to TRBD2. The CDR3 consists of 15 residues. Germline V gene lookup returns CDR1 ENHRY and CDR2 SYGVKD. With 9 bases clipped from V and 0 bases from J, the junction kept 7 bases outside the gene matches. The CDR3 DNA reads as TGTGCCATACTAGCGGGGGTATCTAGCTCCTACGAGCAGTACTTC. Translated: CAILAGVSSSYEQYF.

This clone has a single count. This CDR3 is CASGFRGNTEAFF. DNA for the CDR3: TGTGCCAGCGGCTTCAGGGGGAACACTGAAGCTTTCTTT. The V gene is TRBV2, the J gene TRBJ1-1; D may be TRBD1 (6 bases). The CDR3 length is 13 residues. Looked up from germline, CDR1 is SNHLY and CDR2 is FYNNEI. V was clipped by 8 bases and J by 1 base, with 11 bases between them.

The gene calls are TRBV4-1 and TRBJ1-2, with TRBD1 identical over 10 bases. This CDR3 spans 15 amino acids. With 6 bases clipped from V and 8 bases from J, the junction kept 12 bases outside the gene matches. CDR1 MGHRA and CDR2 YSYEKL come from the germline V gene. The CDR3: CASRPTRQGAMGYTF. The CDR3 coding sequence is TGCGCCAGCAGACCCACCAGACAGGGGGCGATGGGCTACACCTTC.

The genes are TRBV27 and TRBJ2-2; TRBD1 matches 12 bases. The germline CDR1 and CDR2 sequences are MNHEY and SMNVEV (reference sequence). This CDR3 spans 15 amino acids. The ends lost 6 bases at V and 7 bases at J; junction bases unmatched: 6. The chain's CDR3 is CASSPGTGGFGELFF. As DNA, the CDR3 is TGTGCCAGCAGCCCCGGGACAGGGGGCTTCGGGGAGCTGTTTTTT.

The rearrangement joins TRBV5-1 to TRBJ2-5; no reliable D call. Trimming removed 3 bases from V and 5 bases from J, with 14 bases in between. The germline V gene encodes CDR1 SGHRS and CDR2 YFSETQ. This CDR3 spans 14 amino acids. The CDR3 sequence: CASSSLTGFETQYF. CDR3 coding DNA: TGCGCCAGCAGCTCCCTGACCGGGTTTGAGACCCAGTACTTC.